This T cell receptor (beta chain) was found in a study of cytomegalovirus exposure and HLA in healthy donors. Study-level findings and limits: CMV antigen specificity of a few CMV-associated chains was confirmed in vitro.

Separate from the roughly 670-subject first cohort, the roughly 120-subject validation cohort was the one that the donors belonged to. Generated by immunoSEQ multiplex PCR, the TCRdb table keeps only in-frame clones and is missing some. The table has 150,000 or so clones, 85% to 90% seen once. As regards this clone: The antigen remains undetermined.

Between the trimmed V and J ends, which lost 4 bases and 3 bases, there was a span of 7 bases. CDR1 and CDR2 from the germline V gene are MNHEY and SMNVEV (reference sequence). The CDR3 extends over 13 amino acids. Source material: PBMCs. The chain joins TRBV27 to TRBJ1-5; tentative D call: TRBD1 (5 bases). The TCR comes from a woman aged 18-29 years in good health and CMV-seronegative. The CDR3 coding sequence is TGTGCCAGCAGTTGGGGCATCAATCAGCCCCAGCATTTT. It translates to CASSWGINQPQHF.